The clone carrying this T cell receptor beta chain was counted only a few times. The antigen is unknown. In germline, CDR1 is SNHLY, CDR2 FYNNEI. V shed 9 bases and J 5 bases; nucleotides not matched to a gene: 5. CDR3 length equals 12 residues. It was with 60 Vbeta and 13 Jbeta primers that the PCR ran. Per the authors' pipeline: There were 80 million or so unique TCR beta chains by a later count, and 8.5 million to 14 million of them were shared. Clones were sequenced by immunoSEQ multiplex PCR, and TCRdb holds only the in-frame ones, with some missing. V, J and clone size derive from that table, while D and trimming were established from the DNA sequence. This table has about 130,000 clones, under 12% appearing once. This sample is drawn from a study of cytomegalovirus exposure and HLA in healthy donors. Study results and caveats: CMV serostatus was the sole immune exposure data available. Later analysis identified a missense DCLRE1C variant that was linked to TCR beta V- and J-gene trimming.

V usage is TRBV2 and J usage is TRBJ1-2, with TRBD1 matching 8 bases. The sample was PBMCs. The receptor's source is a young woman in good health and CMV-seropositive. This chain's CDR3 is CARGTGEYGYTF. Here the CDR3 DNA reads TGTGCCAGGGGGACAGGTGAATATGGCTACACCTTC.